The T cell receptor (beta chain) under discussion was sequenced for a study of shared clonotypes between healthy human individuals. Generated by immunoSEQ multiplex PCR, the TCRdb table keeps only in-frame clones and is missing some. The sample yields 2.3 million or so clones, 85% to 95% seen once. The clonotype comes from a man younger than 35 in good health. Some clones in this sample may be carry-over from other donors' samples. Sequencing was carried out using naive CD4+ T cells from PBMCs. Described subset: CD45RA+ positively selected.

Here the CDR3 DNA reads TGTGCCAGCAGCTCCCGAATACTAGCGGATACGCAGTATTTT. This translates into CASSSRILADTQYF. The gene calls are TRBV5-4 and TRBJ2-3; TRBD2 agrees at 7 bases. The CDR3 sequence is 14 residues long. Germline V lookup: CDR1 SGHNT, CDR2 YYREEE (reference sequence). V lost 3 bases and J lost 6; bases outside the gene matches: 7.